This TCR beta chain was documented in a study of T cell clonality in common variable immunodeficiency. The V and J ends lost 4 bases and 1 base respectively, with 9 bases between them. The CDR3 loop spans 13 amino acids. Germline CDR1 reads SQVTM; CDR2 reads ANQGSEA. This clone was recorded many times. The sequenced fragment ends 3 residues before the CDR3 boundary, so the rest is inferred from the germline J gene. Using immunoSEQ multiplex PCR, the repertoire was profiled, and TCRdb retains in-frame clones only, with some absent. Listed for the sample are around 40,000 clones, none seen a single time.

The sequence was collected from a person aged 18-69 years in good health. The sample taken for sequencing was peripheral blood mononuclear cells. This chain joins TRBV29-1 and TRBJ2-3; weak D call: TRBD1 (5 bases). CDR3 bases read: TGCAGCGTTGGACAGAAGGGCACAGATACG. Its translation is CSVGQKGTDT. The whole CDR3 sequence reads CSVGQKGTDTQYF.